Below are 14 T cell receptor beta chains sequenced from a single sample in a study of shared T cell receptors in the human thymus. Generated by immunoSEQ multiplex PCR, the TCRdb table keeps only in-frame clones and is missing some. The table records some 700,000 clones, 80% to 90% of them present only once. Another study also made use of these data, one on human thymus T cells.

Sequencing was carried out using thymocytes. The receptors were sampled from a girl less than two years old with a congenital heart defect.

This clone has just one count. One end of the junction is discordant with germline, which a read error may explain. The rearrangement links TRBV4-1 to TRBJ1-6; TRBD1 agrees at 8 bases. Per the germline V gene, CDR1 is MGHRA and CDR2 is YSYEKL. The CDR3 spans 16 residues. The CDR3, as DNA: TGCGCCGGCAGCCCCCCCACGGACAGGGTAGATTCACCCCTCCACTTT. It is translated as CAGSPPTDRVDSPLHF.

The V and J genes are TRBV7-3 and TRBJ2-5; TRBD2 agrees at 7 bases. The germline gives CDR1 SGHTA, CDR2 FQGTGA. Losses at the gene ends were 5 bases for V and 1 base for J; bases not matched to a gene: 7. CDR3 size: 15 residues. CDR3 sequence reads: CASSERGDLQETQYF. The CDR3 bases are TGTGCCAGCAGCGAACGGGGGGATCTCCAAGAGACCCAGTACTTC.

V is TRBV5-1 and J is TRBJ1-2; TRBD1 aligns across 8 bases. Per germline, CDR1 SGHRS and CDR2 YFSETQ. The CDR3 sequence is 17 residues long. The junction had 7 bases not matched to a gene; V was cut back by 0 bases and J by 0 bases. The CDR3 loop is CASSLGTGPPPNYGYTF. DNA for the CDR3: TGCGCCAGCAGCTTGGGGACAGGGCCTCCCCCTAACTATGGCTACACCTTC.

The rearrangement joins TRBV4-1 to TRBJ1-2; D is unresolved. Per the germline V gene, CDR1 is MGHRA and CDR2 is YSYEKL. V lost 1 base and J lost 4, with 16 bases in between. This CDR3 spans 16 amino acids. The CDR3 protein is CASSQAPCRSPYGYTF. The CDR3, as DNA: TGCGCCAGCAGCCAAGCCCCATGTCGGAGCCCCTATGGCTACACCTTC.

V gene TRBV25-1 combines with J gene TRBJ1-3; a possible D gene is TRBD1 (6 bases). V lost 6 bases, J lost 2 bases, and 14 bases lay in between. The CDR3 totals 15 residues. CDR1 is MGHDK, CDR2 SYGVNS, per germline. The CDR3 loop reads CASRPPTGTGNTIYF. The DNA for the CDR3 is TGTGCCAGCAGGCCCCCCACAGGGACTGGAAACACCATATATTTT.

V is TRBV28 and J is TRBJ2-3; D is unresolved. Deletions cut 9 bases from V and 9 bases from J, with 10 bases between. This CDR3 is 10 amino acids long. Germline V CDR1 and CDR2: MDHEN, SYDVKM. CDR3 amino acids: CASGDDTQYF. The CDR3 DNA reads TGTGCCAGTGGAGATGACACGCAGTATTTT.

This rearrangement joins TRBV10-3 to TRBJ1-1, with a weak D call TRBD1 (6 bases). Germline V gene data show CDR1 as ENHRY and CDR2 as SYGVKD. The V gene lost 5 bases and the J gene lost 2 bases, with 12 bases spanning the gap. The CDR3 runs to 14 residues. CDR3 region: CAISPGVRNTEAFF. CDR3 bases: TGTGCCATCAGTCCAGGGGTAAGAAACACTGAAGCTTTCTTT.

On this clone: Other DNA sequences of this sample code for an identical CDR3. V gene TRBV27 combines with J gene TRBJ2-7; no clear D gene. The CDR3 spans 13 residues. Germline V CDR1 and CDR2: MNHEY, SMNVEV (reference sequence). Trimming cost V 5 bases and J 1 base, with 9 bases left between them. CDR3 loop: CASSLSTSYEQYF. The CDR3 DNA reads as TGTGCCAGCAGTCTTTCGACATCCTACGAGCAGTACTTC.

This chain's CDR3 is CASSLDRSNTEAFF. CDR3 sequence (DNA): TGTGCCAGCAGCTTGGACAGGTCGAACACTGAAGCTTTCTTT. The chain employs TRBV5-6 and TRBJ1-1, with TRBD1 as a possible D gene (5 bases). This CDR3 has 14 amino acids. Germline V CDR1 and CDR2: SGHDT, YYEEEE. Deletions cut 0 bases from V and 1 base from J, with 7 bases between.

This chain links TRBV7-3 with TRBJ1-1; TRBD1 matches 8 bases. This CDR3 has 15 amino acids. V lost 6 bases to trimming and J lost 4 bases; unmatched junction nucleotides: 10. Germline V gene lookup returns CDR1 SGHTA and CDR2 FQGTGA. The CDR3 reads CASSALGDRLTEAFF. The CDR3 DNA sequence: TGTGCCAGCAGTGCCCTCGGGGACAGGCTCACTGAAGCTTTCTTT.

This clone is a singleton in its sample. V usage is TRBV6-5 and J usage is TRBJ1-6, with TRBD1 as a possible D gene (5 bases). Germline-derived CDR1 and CDR2 are MNHEY and SVGAGI. V dropped 0 bases and J dropped 6 bases, with 12 bases sitting between them. The length of the CDR3 is 16 residues. Here the CDR3 DNA reads TGTGCCAGCAGTTACTCTCGGGGGGTCGGTAATTCACCCCTCCACTTT. This sequence encodes CASSYSRGVGNSPLHF.

The genes are TRBV11-2 and TRBJ1-2; TRBD1 might be the D (5 bases). The CDR3 is made up of 14 amino acids. Germline V gene lookup returns CDR1 SGHAT and CDR2 FQNNGV. V dropped 7 bases and J dropped 2 bases, with 14 bases sitting between them. CDR3 nucleotides: TGTGCCAGCACCAAAAGACGACAGAACTATGGCTACACCTTC. This encodes CASTKRRQNYGYTF. The variable domain in full, with the rest retrieved from reference TRBV11-2 and TRBJ1-2, is EAGVAQSPRYKIIEKRQSVAFWCNPISGHATLYWYQQILGQGPKLLIQFQNNGVVDDSQLPKDRFSAERLKGVDSTLKIQPAKLEDSAVYLCASTKRRQNYGYTFGSGTRLTVV.

For the CDR3, the DNA is TGTGCCAGTAGGACAGGTACTGCTGCCTGCACTGAAGCTTTCTTT. The encoded protein is CASRTGTAACTEAFF. The rearrangement joins TRBV19 to TRBJ1-1; possibly TRBD1 for D (6 bases). V was shortened by 6 bases and J by 4 bases, with 18 bases between the two germline ends. The V gene's germline CDR1 is LNHDA and CDR2 SQIVND (reference sequence). This CDR3 is built from 15 residues.

The chain joins TRBV2 to TRBJ1-2, with D tentatively TRBD1 (6 bases). Germline lookup yields CDR1 SNHLY and CDR2 FYNNEI. The CDR3 totals 12 residues. CDR3 bases: TGTGCACTCAGGGGTTCAAACTATGGCTACACCTTC. Protein sequence: CALRGSNYGYTF.